This T cell receptor beta chain was captured in a study of T-cell reconstitution after alpha-beta-depleted transplantation in children. TCRbeta library preparation incorporated unique molecular identifiers. One entry per CDR3 protein results from TCRdb running MiXCR on the PCR reads. This table has some 200,000 distinct CDR3 sequences, just over 14% appearing once. Germline V CDR1 and CDR2: KGHSH, LQKENI. This CDR3 is built from 14 residues. V was clipped by 2 bases and J by 7 bases; unmatched bases: 6. This clonotype was detected once. The sample in question was PBMCs from the stem cell graft donor, obtained from the stem cell graft. V usage is TRBV18 and J usage is TRBJ2-7, with TRBD2 identical over 9 bases. The source of this sequence is a human donor who donated a stem cell graft to a child with acute lymphoblastic leukemia. CDR3: CASSPAGGTKEQYF. CDR3 DNA: TGTGCCAGCTCACCAGCGGGAGGGACTAAAGAGCAGTACTTC. The full variable domain, completed using reference TRBV18 and TRBJ2-7, is NAGVMQNPRHLVRRRGQEARLRCSPMKGHSHVYWYRQLPEEGLKFMVYLQKENIIDESGMPKERFSAEFPKEGPSILRIQQVVRGDSAAYFCASSPAGGTKEQYFGPGTRLTVT.